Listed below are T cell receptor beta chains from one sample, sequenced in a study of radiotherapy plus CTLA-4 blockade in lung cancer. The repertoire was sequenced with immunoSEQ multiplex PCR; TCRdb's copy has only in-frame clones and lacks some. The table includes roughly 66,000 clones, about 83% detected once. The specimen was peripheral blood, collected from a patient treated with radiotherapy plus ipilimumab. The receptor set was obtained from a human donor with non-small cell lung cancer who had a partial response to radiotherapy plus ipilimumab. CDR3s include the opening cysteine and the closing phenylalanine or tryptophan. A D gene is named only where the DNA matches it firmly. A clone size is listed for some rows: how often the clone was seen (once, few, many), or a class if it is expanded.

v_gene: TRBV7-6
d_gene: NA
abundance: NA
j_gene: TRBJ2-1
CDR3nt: TGTGCCAGCAGCTTAAACGGTAATGAGCAGTTCTTC
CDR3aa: CASSLNGNEQFF

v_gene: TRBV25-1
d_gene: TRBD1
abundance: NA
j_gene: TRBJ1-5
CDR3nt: TGTGCCAGCAGCGGACAGGGTTCGGCAAATCAGCCCCAGCATTTT
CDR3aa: CASSGQGSANQPQHF

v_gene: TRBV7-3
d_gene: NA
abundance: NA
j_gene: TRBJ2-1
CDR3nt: TGTGCCAGCAGCCCTACCAGCGGTCCTTACAATGAGCAGTTCTTC
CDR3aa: CASSPTSGPYNEQFF

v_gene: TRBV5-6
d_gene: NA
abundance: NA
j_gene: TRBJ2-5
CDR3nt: TGTGCCAGCAGCTTGGGTCAGGCAGAGACCCAGTACTTC
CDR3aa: CASSLGQAETQYF

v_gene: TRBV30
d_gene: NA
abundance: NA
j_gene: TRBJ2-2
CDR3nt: TGTGCCTGGAGCGGCCTAGCCGGGGAGCTGTTTTTT
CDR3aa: CAWSGLAGELFF

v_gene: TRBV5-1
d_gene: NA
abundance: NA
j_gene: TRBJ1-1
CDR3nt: TGCGCCAGCAGCGGGGGGGTCATGAACACTGAAGCCTTCTTT
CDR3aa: CASSGGVMNTEAFF

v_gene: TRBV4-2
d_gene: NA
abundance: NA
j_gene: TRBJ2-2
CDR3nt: TGTGCCAGCAGCCCCGGGGATGCGAACACCGGGGAGCTGTTTTTT
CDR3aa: CASSPGDANTGELFF

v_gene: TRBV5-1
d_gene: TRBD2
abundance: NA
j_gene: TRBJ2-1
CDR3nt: TGCGCCAGCTTCCCGAGCGGGGGAGGGAATGAGCAGTTCTTC
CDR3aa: CASFPSGGGNEQFF

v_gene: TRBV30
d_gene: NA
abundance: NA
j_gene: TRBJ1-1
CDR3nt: TGTGCCTGGACCGAAAAAGCCTCAAACACTGAAGCTTTCTTT
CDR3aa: CAWTEKASNTEAFF

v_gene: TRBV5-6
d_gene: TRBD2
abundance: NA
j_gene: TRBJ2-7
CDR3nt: TGTGCCAGCAGCTTTGGGACTAGTTCCCGCGAGCAGTACTTC
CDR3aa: CASSFGTSSREQYF

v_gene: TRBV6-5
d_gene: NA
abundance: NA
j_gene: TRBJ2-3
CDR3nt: TGTGCCAGCAGTCCCCTGTTTCTCGACAGAGATACGCAGTATTTT
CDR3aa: CASSPLFLDRDTQYF

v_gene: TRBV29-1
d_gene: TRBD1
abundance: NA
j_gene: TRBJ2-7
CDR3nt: TGCAGCGTTACCCTCGGGGCAGGGGGTATGTACGAGCAGTACTTC
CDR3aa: CSVTLGAGGMYEQYF

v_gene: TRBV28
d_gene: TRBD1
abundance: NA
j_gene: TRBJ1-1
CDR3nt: TGTGCCACCTCGGGGACAGGGGGCTACAGTGAAGCTTTCTTT
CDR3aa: CATSGTGGYSEAFF

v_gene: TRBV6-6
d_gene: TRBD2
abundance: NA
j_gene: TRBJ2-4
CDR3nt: TGTGCCAGCAGTGAGGCGGGGCTAGCGGACATCTTC
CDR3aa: CASSEAGLADIF

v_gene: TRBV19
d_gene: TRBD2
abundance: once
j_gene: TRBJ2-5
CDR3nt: TGTGCCAGTAGTCGACCCAAACTAGCGGGAGGTGGAGAGACCCAGTACTTC
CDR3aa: CASSRPKLAGGGETQYF

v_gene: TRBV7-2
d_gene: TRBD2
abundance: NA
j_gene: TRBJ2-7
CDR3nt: TGTGCCAGCAGGGCTAGCGGGATGCACGAGCAGTACTTC
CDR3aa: CASRASGMHEQYF

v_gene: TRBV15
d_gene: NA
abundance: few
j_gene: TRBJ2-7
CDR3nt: TGTGCCACCAGCAGAGATTTCAGCTACGAGCAGTACTTC
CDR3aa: CATSRDFSYEQYF

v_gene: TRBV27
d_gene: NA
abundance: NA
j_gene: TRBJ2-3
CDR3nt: TGTGCCAGCGGGCTGGACAGCAGCACAGATACGCAGTATTTT
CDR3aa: CASGLDSSTDTQYF

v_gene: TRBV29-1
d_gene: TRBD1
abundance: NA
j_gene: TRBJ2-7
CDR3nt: TGCAGCGTTGAAGATCGGAGACAGGGGGCCTACGAGCAGTACTTC
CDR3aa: CSVEDRRQGAYEQYF

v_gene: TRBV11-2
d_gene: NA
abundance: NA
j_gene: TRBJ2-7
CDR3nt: TGTGCCAGCACCACAGGACCCTACGAGCAGTACTTC
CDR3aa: CASTTGPYEQYF

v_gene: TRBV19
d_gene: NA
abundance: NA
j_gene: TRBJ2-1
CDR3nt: TGTGCCAGTAGTATACCTCGGGGGAGAGGCTACAATGAGCAGTTCTTC
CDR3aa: CASSIPRGRGYNEQFF

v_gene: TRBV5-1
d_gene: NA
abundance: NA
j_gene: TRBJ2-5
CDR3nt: TGCGCCAGCAGCTTGGTGGACTCAAGGGAGACCCAGTACTTC
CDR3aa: CASSLVDSRETQYF

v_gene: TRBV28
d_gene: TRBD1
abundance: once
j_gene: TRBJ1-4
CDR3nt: TGTGCCAGCAGTTTAATTGAGGACAGGGGACGGGGGTATGAAAAACTGTTTTTT
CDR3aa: CASSLIEDRGRGYEKLFF

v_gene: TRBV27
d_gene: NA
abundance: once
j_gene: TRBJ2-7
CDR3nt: TGTGCCAGCAGTTCAGAAGACAGTTCAACGAGCTCCTACGAGCAGTACTTC
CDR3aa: CASSSEDSSTSSYEQYF

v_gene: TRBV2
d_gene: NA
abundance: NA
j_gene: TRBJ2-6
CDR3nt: TGTGCCAGCAGTGCACAGGTGGCCGGGGCCAACGTCCTGACTTTC
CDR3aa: CASSAQVAGANVLTF

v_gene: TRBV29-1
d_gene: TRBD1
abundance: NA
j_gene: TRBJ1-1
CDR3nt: TGCAGCGTCCTCCGGGGGACAGGCACTGAAGCTTTCTTT
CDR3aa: CSVLRGTGTEAFF

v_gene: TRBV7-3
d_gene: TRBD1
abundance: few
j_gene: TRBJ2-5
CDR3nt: TGTGCCAGCAGCTTAATGGGACAGGCACAAGAGACCCAGTACTTC
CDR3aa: CASSLMGQAQETQYF

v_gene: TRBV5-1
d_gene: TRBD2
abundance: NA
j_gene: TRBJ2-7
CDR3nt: TGCGCCAGCAGCTGGAATGTCGGGGGGAGCTCCTACGAGCAGTACTTC
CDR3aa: CASSWNVGGSSYEQYF

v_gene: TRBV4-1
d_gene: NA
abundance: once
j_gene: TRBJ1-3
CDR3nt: TGCGCCAGCAGCCAAGATGAAACCGGTGGAAACACCATATATTTT
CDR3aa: CASSQDETGGNTIYF